These 30 T cell receptor beta chains share one sample of origin, sequenced in a study of graft-versus-host responses after intestinal transplantation. The method was immunoSEQ multiplex PCR; TCRdb's version includes in-frame clones alone and lacks a portion of them. The repertoire holds approximately 19,000 clones, roughly 37% seen once, with around 1% in the top ten. Sample: alloreactive CD4+ T cells from a mixed lymphocyte reaction culture, taken before intestinal transplant. Subset indicated: CFSE-low proliferating T cells sorted from roughly 6-day pre-transplant mixed lymphocyte reaction (GvH or HvG direction). These TCRs come from a human patient who received an intestinal transplant.

This clone was picked up a small number of times. V is TRBV7-2 and J is TRBJ1-1; TRBD1 matches 7 bases. Per germline, CDR1 SGHTA and CDR2 FQGNSA. The ends lost 2 bases at V and 5 bases at J; junction bases unmatched: 5. This CDR3 has 14 amino acids. In DNA, the CDR3 is TGTGCCAGCAGCTTACAAAACAGGGGTACTGAAGCTTTCTTT. It encodes CASSLQNRGTEAFF.

This clone was detected a few times. The chain employs TRBV10-3 and TRBJ2-7, with D hard to call. V was pared by 6 bases and J by 3 bases, with 6 bases between. Germline lookup yields CDR1 ENHRY and CDR2 SYGVKD. The CDR3 totals 11 residues. CDR3 in amino acids: CAIRASYEQYF. In nucleotides, the CDR3 is TGTGCCATCAGGGCCAGCTACGAGCAGTACTTC.

The gene calls are TRBV29-1 and TRBJ2-5; D uncertain. The CDR3 spans 8 residues. Germline assignment: CDR1 SQVTM and CDR2 ANQGSEA. V lost 4 bases and J lost 10, with 4 bases in between. The CDR3 sequence is CSVVGQYF. The CDR3 DNA sequence: TGCAGCGTTGTTGGCCAGTACTTC.

The chain uses TRBV7-3 and TRBJ2-3; TRBD2 matches at 8 bases. The length of the CDR3 is 14 residues. After removal of 4 bases from V and 3 bases from J, the junction contained 3 bases not matched to a gene. Germline CDR1 reads SGHTA; CDR2 reads FQGTGA. CDR3 bases: TGTGCCAGCAGCTCGGGGGGGCCTACAGATACGCAGTATTTT. This sequence encodes CASSSGGPTDTQYF.

This clone was counted a few times. V usage is TRBV19 and J usage is TRBJ1-6; 7 positions agree with TRBD1. This CDR3 has 15 residues. V lost 5 bases, J lost 9 bases, and 10 bases stayed unmatched. Per the germline V gene, CDR1 is LNHDA and CDR2 is SQIVND (reference sequence). The CDR3 loop reads CASSPQGMVGSPLHF. The CDR3 DNA reads as TGTGCCAGTAGTCCACAGGGGATGGTTGGTTCACCCCTCCACTTT.

This clone came up a few times. CDR3 loop: CASSVVGSGGGRNEQFF. The CDR3 nucleotides read TGTGCCAGCAGCGTAGTGGGTTCCGGCGGGGGACGGAATGAGCAGTTCTTC. The rearrangement joins TRBV9 to TRBJ2-1; the match to TRBD2 covers 7 bases. The V and J ends lost 0 bases and 7 bases, in that order; junction bases with no gene match: 13. Germline CDR1 reads SGDLS; CDR2 reads YYNGEE. This CDR3 region has 17 residues.

The chain has TRBV4-1 and TRBJ1-5; D ambiguous. Per germline, CDR1 MGHRA and CDR2 YSYEKL. The germline V and J ends were trimmed by 0 bases and 1 base, with 10 bases remaining between them. The CDR3 is 16 amino acids. This CDR3 is CASSQDRTHSNQPQHF. As DNA, the CDR3 is TGCGCCAGCAGCCAAGATCGCACTCACAGCAATCAGCCCCAGCATTTT.

This clone was found once. The chain links TRBV29-1 to TRBJ1-4; the D is unclear. Trimming stripped 4 bases from V and 7 bases from J, with 13 bases between. This CDR3 has 13 residues. Germline V lookup: CDR1 SQVTM, CDR2 ANQGSEA. The CDR3 reads CSVVKAPGEKLFF. The CDR3 region has the DNA TGCAGCGTTGTAAAGGCGCCCGGTGAAAAACTGTTTTTT.

In DNA, the CDR3 is TGCGCCAGCAGCCTGCGACCTCGAGTAGGAAGTAGCAATCAGCCCCAGCATTTT. Encoded protein: CASSLRPRVGSSNQPQHF. The chain has TRBV5-1 and TRBJ1-5; no clear D. The germline V gene encodes CDR1 SGHRS and CDR2 YFSETQ. The V and J ends lost 4 bases and 0 bases respectively, with 20 bases between them. There are 18 residues in the CDR3. Looking up the rest from reference TRBV5-1 and TRBJ1-5 gives the full variable domain: KAGVTQTPRYLIKTRGQQVTLSCSPISGHRSVSWYQQTPGQGLQFLFEYFSETQRNKGNFPGRFSGRQFSNSRSEMNVSTLELGDSALYLCASSLRPRVGSSNQPQHFGDGTRLSIL.

In this sample, this clone turned up a few times. This chain connects TRBV10-3 to TRBJ2-3; a weak D match, TRBD1 (6 bases). Trimming cost V 6 bases and J 4 bases, with 20 bases left between them. Germline assignment: CDR1 ENHRY and CDR2 SYGVKD. The CDR3 is 16 amino acids. The CDR3 nucleotides read TGTGCCATCAGGGGCAGGGGCGGTCAGAGCGCAGATACGCAGTATTTT. Its protein product is CAIRGRGGQSADTQYF.

The rearrangement uses TRBV6-1 and TRBJ1-2; D is undetermined. Germline CDR1 is MNHNS and CDR2 is SASEGT. Trimming removed 0 bases at V and 5 bases at J, with 16 bases between. CDR3 size: 16 residues. The CDR3 DNA reads TGTGCCAGCAGTGAAGCGAACGGGGTAAGAAGGTATGGCTACACCTTC. Its translation is CASSEANGVRRYGYTF.

J is TRBJ2-5 and V is TRBV5-4; a possible D gene is TRBD2 (6 bases). V gave up 0 bases and J gave up 0 bases, with 9 bases separating them. The germline V gene encodes CDR1 SGHNT and CDR2 YYREEE (reference sequence). The CDR3 runs 15 residues. The CDR3 DNA reads TGTGCCAGCAGCTTGGCCGGGGGTTACCAAGAGACCCAGTACTTC. Protein sequence: CASSLAGGYQETQYF. The variable domain in full, with the rest retrieved from reference TRBV5-4 and TRBJ2-5, is ETGVTQSPTHLIKTRGQQVTLRCSSQSGHNTVSWYQQALGQGPQFIFQYYREEENGRGNFPPRFSGLQFPNYSSELNVNALELDDSALYLCASSLAGGYQETQYFGPGTRLLVL.

This clone turned up a few times. J is TRBJ1-5 and V is TRBV19, with D possibly TRBD1 on 5 matching bases. Germline loops: CDR1 LNHDA, CDR2 SQIVND (reference sequence). V gave up 3 bases and J gave up 7 bases, with 10 bases separating them. The CDR3 spans 13 residues. Written as DNA, the CDR3 is TGTGCCAGTAGTATCCAGGGACGGCAGCCCCAGCATTTT. Protein product: CASSIQGRQPQHF.

This rearrangement joins TRBV4-2 to TRBJ2-6; the match to TRBD1 covers 8 bases. The CDR3 extends over 17 amino acids. Germline V gives CDR1 LGHNA, CDR2 YNFKEQ. With 4 bases clipped from V and 0 bases from J, the junction kept 5 bases outside the gene matches. Here the CDR3 reads CASSRDRRSSGANVLTF. DNA for the CDR3: TGTGCCAGCAGCCGGGACAGGCGTAGCTCTGGGGCCAACGTCCTGACTTTC.

This clone occurred a few times. This chain links TRBV5-5 with TRBJ1-2, with 8 bases lining up with TRBD1. The germline CDR1 and CDR2 sequences are SGHKS and YYEKEE (reference sequence). The CDR3 is 15 amino acids. The J segment lost 4 bases and the V segment lost 2 bases, leaving 7 bases of the junction unmatched. The CDR3 protein is CASSLTWTGSYGYTF. Here the CDR3 DNA reads TGTGCCAGCAGCTTAACCTGGACAGGGAGCTATGGCTACACCTTC.

In this sample, this clone turned up a few times. This chain uses TRBV7-9 with TRBJ1-2, with no clear D. This CDR3 has 13 amino acids. V was shortened by 8 bases and J by 0 bases, with 10 bases between the two germline ends. Germline assignment: CDR1 SEHNR and CDR2 FQNEAQ (reference sequence). The CDR3 bases are TGTGCCAGCTCGACGGCAGCTAACTATGGCTACACCTTC. Its protein product is CASSTAANYGYTF.

This clone turned up a few times. J is TRBJ1-1 and V is TRBV5-1, with D possibly TRBD1 on 5 matching bases. CDR1 is SGHRS and CDR2 is YFSETQ in the germline V gene. The V gene lost 4 bases and the J gene lost 5 bases, with 18 bases spanning the gap. There are 15 residues in the CDR3. The CDR3 DNA sequence: TGCGCCAGCAGCCCTCGGTTTCAGGGAGGTACTGAAGCTTTCTTT. This sequence encodes CASSPRFQGGTEAFF.

This clone was seen a single time. This chain joins TRBV6-5 and TRBJ2-7, with D uncertain. The CDR3 sequence is 13 residues long. From germline, CDR1 is MNHEY and CDR2 SVGAGI. V was pared by 6 bases and J by 2 bases, with 11 bases between. CDR3 sequence reads: CASRRTNTYEQYF. For the CDR3, the DNA is TGTGCCAGCAGGCGGACCAATACCTACGAGCAGTACTTC.

This chain uses TRBV19 with TRBJ1-5; 11 bases align to TRBD1. J was trimmed by 6 bases and V by 5 bases; bases with no gene match: 6. The germline V gene has CDR1 LNHDA and CDR2 SQIVND (reference sequence). The CDR3 is 15 residues long. The CDR3 region is CASSVRDRGVQPQHF. In DNA form, the CDR3 reads TGTGCCAGTAGTGTCCGGGACAGGGGGGTTCAGCCCCAGCATTTT.

The chain has TRBV29-1 and TRBJ2-1, with a possible D match to TRBD2 (6 bases). V was trimmed by 7 bases and J by 10 bases, leaving 23 bases between them. Germline V gene sequence: CDR1 SQVTM, CDR2 ANQGSEA. This CDR3 comprises 14 residues. CDR3 nucleotides: TGCAGCGGCGGAGGGCGGGGCCTCCGGGGAGAGCAGTTCTTC. It yields the protein CSGGGRGLRGEQFF.

The chain links TRBV7-8 to TRBJ2-7; weak D call: TRBD1 (6 bases). Germline CDR1 reads SGHVS; CDR2 reads FQNEAQ. V was clipped by 6 bases and J by 4 bases, with 19 bases between them. This CDR3 is built from 15 residues. The CDR3 reads CASSEAGTRAYEQYF. The CDR3 nucleotides read TGTGCCAGCAGTGAAGCCGGGACACGGGCTTACGAGCAGTACTTC.

This clone has more than one count but fewer than ten. The chain joins TRBV18 to TRBJ2-1; D is perhaps TRBD1 (7 bases). This CDR3 contains 15 residues. V was cut by 1 base and J by 9 bases, with 16 bases left in between. The V gene's germline CDR1 is KGHSH and CDR2 LQKENI. Here the CDR3 DNA reads TGTGCCAGCTCACCACGGGTTGGAGGGGGCAGTGAGCAGTTCTTC. This sequence encodes CASSPRVGGGSEQFF.

V is TRBV5-1 and J is TRBJ1-2, with TRBD1 as a possible D gene (6 bases). The germline gives CDR1 SGHRS, CDR2 YFSETQ. CDR3 size: 16 residues. Deletions cut 5 bases from V and 0 bases from J, with 17 bases between. The CDR3 reads CASRTTGLTTNYGYTF. CDR3 coding DNA: TGCGCCAGCAGAACGACAGGACTCACGACTAACTATGGCTACACCTTC.

Only a few counts were recorded for this clone. V and J are TRBV5-3 and TRBJ2-3; D is possibly TRBD2 (7 bases). TRBV5-3 is assigned to the ORF class and has an uncertain function. Trimming pared 2 bases from V and 6 bases from J, leaving 19 bases between. CDR3 length equals 16 residues. The CDR3 is CARSLTWTRGTDTQYF. The CDR3 nucleotides read TGTGCCAGAAGCTTAACTTGGACTAGGGGGACGGATACGCAGTATTTT.

The chain combines TRBV4-2 with TRBJ2-7; D tentatively fits TRBD1 or TRBD2 (5 bases each). This CDR3 is 15 amino acids long. V was cut by 2 bases and J by 5 bases, with 16 bases left in between. The germline gives CDR1 LGHNA, CDR2 YNFKEQ. The CDR3, as DNA: TGTGCCAGCAGCCAAAGGGCCTTTGGGGGTGACGAGCAGTACTTC. Encoded protein: CASSQRAFGGDEQYF.

The genes are TRBV9 and TRBJ1-2, with D perhaps matching TRBD1 (6 bases). Germline CDR1 and CDR2: SGDLS and YYNGEE. V lost 3 bases and J 8 bases, leaving 11 bases between the germline ends. This CDR3 spans 12 amino acids. CDR3 residues: CASSAGVGGYTF. The CDR3 nucleotides read TGTGCCAGCAGCGCAGGGGTTGGGGGCTACACCTTC.

The rearrangement links TRBV25-1 to TRBJ2-1, with 9 bases aligning to TRBD2. Germline assignment: CDR1 MGHDK and CDR2 SYGVNS. With 3 bases clipped from V and 5 bases from J, the junction kept 14 bases outside the gene matches. CDR3 length equals 18 residues. CDR3 loop: CASSDGGAGRGGHNEQFF. The DNA for the CDR3 is TGTGCCAGCAGTGATGGAGGGGCGGGGCGGGGGGGGCACAATGAGCAGTTCTTC.

V and J are TRBV11-2 and TRBJ1-1; 8 positions match TRBD1. Germline V gene lookup returns CDR1 SGHAT and CDR2 FQNNGV. The CDR3 is 16 residues long. Losses at the gene ends were 5 bases for V and 0 bases for J; bases not matched to a gene: 8. CDR3 DNA sequence: TGTGCCAGCAGCCTCCGGGACAGGATGATGAACACTGAAGCTTTCTTT. Its translation: CASSLRDRMMNTEAFF. The full variable domain, completed using reference TRBV11-2 and TRBJ1-1, is EAGVAQSPRYKIIEKRQSVAFWCNPISGHATLYWYQQILGQGPKLLIQFQNNGVVDDSQLPKDRFSAERLKGVDSTLKIQPAKLEDSAVYLCASSLRDRMMNTEAFFGQGTRLTVV.

This clone showed up just a few times. The CDR3 is CASSLVTGEKLFF. CDR3 nucleotides: TGTGCCAGCAGCTTAGTGACAGGGGAAAAACTGTTTTTT. The J gene is TRBJ1-4, the V gene TRBV7-2, with TRBD1 matching over 7 bases. The V and J ends lost 1 base and 8 bases, in that order; junction bases with no gene match: 1. The CDR3 contains 13 residues. Germline V gene lookup returns CDR1 SGHTA and CDR2 FQGNSA.

J is TRBJ2-3 and V is TRBV5-1; 14 bases agree with TRBD2. The V gene's germline CDR1 is SGHRS and CDR2 YFSETQ. J was trimmed by 3 bases and V by 4 bases; bases with no gene match: 4. The CDR3 spans 16 residues. The CDR3 sequence: CASSLGTSGGTDTQYF. Written as DNA, the CDR3 is TGCGCCAGCAGCCTAGGGACTAGCGGGGGTACAGATACGCAGTATTTT.